This T cell receptor (beta chain) was recorded in a study of cytomegalovirus exposure and HLA in healthy donors. This clone came up a few times. The V and J ends lost 7 bases and 0 bases respectively, with 15 bases between them. Germline values: CDR1 MNHNY, CDR2 SVGAGI (reference sequence). The CDR3 is 15 amino acids. PCR employed 60 Vbeta and 13 Jbeta primers. In the original workflow: A later analysis tallied tens of millions of unique TCR beta chains, 10 million to 12 million of them shared. Generated by immunoSEQ multiplex PCR, the TCRdb table keeps only in-frame clones and is missing some. Clonal size and the V and J genes are those of that table, whereas D and trimming came from the DNA. This table has 90,000 to 120,000 clones, approximately 79% appearing once.

The chain joins TRBV6-6 to TRBJ1-1, with D perhaps matching TRBD1 (5 bases). This sequence originates from a man aged 60 to 69 in good health and CMV-seropositive. The sequenced material came from PBMCs. CDR3 loop: CASTVRGNMNTEAFF. CDR3 nucleotide sequence: TGTGCCAGCACCGTCCGGGGGAACATGAACACTGAAGCTTTCTTT.